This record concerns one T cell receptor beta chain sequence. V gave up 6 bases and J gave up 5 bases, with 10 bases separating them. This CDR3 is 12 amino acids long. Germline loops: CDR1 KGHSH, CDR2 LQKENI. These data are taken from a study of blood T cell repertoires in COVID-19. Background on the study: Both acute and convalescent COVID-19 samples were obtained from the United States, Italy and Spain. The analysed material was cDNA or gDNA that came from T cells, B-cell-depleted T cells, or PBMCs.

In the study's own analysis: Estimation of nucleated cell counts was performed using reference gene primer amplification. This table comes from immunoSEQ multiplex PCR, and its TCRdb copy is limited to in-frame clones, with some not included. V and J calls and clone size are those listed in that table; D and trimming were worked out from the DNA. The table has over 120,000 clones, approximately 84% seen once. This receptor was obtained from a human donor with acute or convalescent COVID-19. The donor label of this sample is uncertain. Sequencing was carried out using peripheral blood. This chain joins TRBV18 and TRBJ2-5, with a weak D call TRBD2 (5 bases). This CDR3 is CASSRGAETQYF. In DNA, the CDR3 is TGTGCCAGCTCCCGGGGTGCTGAGACCCAGTACTTC.